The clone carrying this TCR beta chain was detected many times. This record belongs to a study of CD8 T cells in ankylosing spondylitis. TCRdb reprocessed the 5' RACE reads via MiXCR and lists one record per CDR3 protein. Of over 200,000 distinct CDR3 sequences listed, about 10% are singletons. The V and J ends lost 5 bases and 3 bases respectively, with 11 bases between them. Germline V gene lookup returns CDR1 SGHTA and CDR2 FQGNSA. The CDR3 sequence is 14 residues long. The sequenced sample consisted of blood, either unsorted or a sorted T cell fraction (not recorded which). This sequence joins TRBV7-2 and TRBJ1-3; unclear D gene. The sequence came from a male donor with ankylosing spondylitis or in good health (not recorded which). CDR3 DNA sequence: TGTGCCAGCAGCGACGGTTCCCTTGGAAACACCATATATTTT. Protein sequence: CASSDGSLGNTIYF.